These 8 T cell receptor beta chains originate from one sample sequenced in a study of CD8 T cells in ankylosing spondylitis (dated by TCRdb to between 2016 and 2019). Library generation was performed with 5' RACE. The sequencer listed for this sample is Illumina HiSeq 2500. TCRdb passed the public sequencing reads through fastp at Q25 and MiXCR, retaining productive beta sequences. Each entry is one CDR3 protein sequence, shown with its most common DNA and genes. This sample is represented by some 150,000 distinct CDR3 sequences; around 45% of them were singletons. Roughly 15% of the sample rests with the top ten. The sample was synovial fluid, either unsorted or a sorted T cell fraction (not recorded which). Receptors originate from a male donor with ankylosing spondylitis.

The chain has TRBV7-2 and TRBJ2-7; a possible D gene is TRBD1 (6 bases). Germline CDR1 reads SGHTA; CDR2 reads FQGNSA. Trimming took off 5 bases at V and 4 bases at J, with 12 bases between the two ends. The CDR3 is 13 residues long. CDR3 DNA: TGTGCCAGCAGCCTCACAACAGGGTACGAGCAGTACTTC. It is translated as CASSLTTGYEQYF.

This clonotype came up a few times. J is TRBJ2-3 and V is TRBV11-2, with 7 positions matching TRBD2. Germline CDR1 is SGHAT and CDR2 is FQNNGV. V lost 0 bases, J lost 5 bases, and 14 bases stayed unmatched. This CDR3 has 18 amino acids. The DNA of the CDR3 is TGTGCCAGCAGCTTAGAGGGGGGGACTTTCTACGGAGGAGATACGCAGTATTTT. Amino acids: CASSLEGGTFYGGDTQYF.

The chain uses TRBV15 and TRBJ2-6; 8 nucleotides match TRBD1. Germline CDR1 LNHNV, CDR2 YYDKDF (reference sequence). The trim removed 5 bases at V and 1 base at J, leaving 13 bases unmatched. CDR3 size: 19 residues. CDR3: CATSSLPGQEASGANVLTF. CDR3 sequence (DNA): TGTGCCACCAGCTCACTCCCGGGACAGGAAGCGTCTGGGGCCAACGTCCTGACTTTC.

The chain employs TRBV7-8 and TRBJ2-3; TRBD1 matches 8 bases. Germline V CDR1 and CDR2: SGHVS, FQNEAQ. The CDR3 consists of 17 residues. V was pared by 4 bases and J by 2 bases, with 11 bases of the junction left unmatched. The CDR3, as DNA: TGTGCCAGCAGCTACCCGGCGACAGGGGAAAACACAGATACGCAGTATTTT. Translating gives CASSYPATGENTDTQYF.

In this sample, this clonotype turned up a few times. The gene calls are TRBV13 and TRBJ2-3, with 11 bases that match TRBD2. Germline-derived CDR1 and CDR2 are PRHDT and FYEKMQ (reference sequence). This CDR3 has 19 amino acids. With 0 bases clipped from V and 3 bases from J, the junction kept 11 bases outside the gene matches. This chain's CDR3 is CASSLGLASGGTGTDTQYF. The CDR3 DNA is TGTGCCAGCAGCTTAGGCCTGGCTAGCGGGGGGACGGGAACAGATACGCAGTATTTT.

This chain uses TRBV30 with TRBJ1-2; a possible D gene is TRBD1 (6 bases). The germline V gene encodes CDR1 GTSNPN and CDR2 SVGIG (reference sequence). CDR3 size: 13 residues. Trimming took 3 bases from V and 13 from J, leaving 21 bases between them. CDR3 sequence reads: CAWREPPGAGGTF. The DNA for the CDR3 is TGTGCCTGGAGAGAGCCCCCAGGGGCGGGGGGCACCTTC. Filled out from reference TRBV30 and TRBJ1-2, the complete variable domain reads SQTIHQWPATLVQPVGSPLSLECTVEGTSNPNLYWYRQAAGRGLQLLFYSVGIGQISSEVPQNLSASRPQDRQFILSSKKLLLSDSGFYLCAWREPPGAGGTFGSGTRLTVV.

The genes are TRBV27 and TRBJ1-2; TRBD1 matches at 10 bases. V lost 4 bases, J lost 8 bases, and 7 bases stayed unmatched. Germline V lookup: CDR1 MNHEY, CDR2 SMNVEV (reference sequence). This CDR3 contains 14 residues. DNA for the CDR3: TGTGCCAGCAGTTGGACAGGGGGGATGGAGGGCTACACCTTC. Translation gives CASSWTGGMEGYTF.

This clonotype was seen a handful of times. The chain couples TRBV12-3 or TRBV12-4 to TRBJ2-2; D may be TRBD2 (6 bases). V was clipped by 4 bases and J by 1 base, with 7 bases between them. CDR3 length: 14 residues. Here the CDR3 DNA reads TGTGCCAGCAGTTATAGCGGGAACACCGGGGAGCTGTTTTTT. It yields the protein CASSYSGNTGELFF.